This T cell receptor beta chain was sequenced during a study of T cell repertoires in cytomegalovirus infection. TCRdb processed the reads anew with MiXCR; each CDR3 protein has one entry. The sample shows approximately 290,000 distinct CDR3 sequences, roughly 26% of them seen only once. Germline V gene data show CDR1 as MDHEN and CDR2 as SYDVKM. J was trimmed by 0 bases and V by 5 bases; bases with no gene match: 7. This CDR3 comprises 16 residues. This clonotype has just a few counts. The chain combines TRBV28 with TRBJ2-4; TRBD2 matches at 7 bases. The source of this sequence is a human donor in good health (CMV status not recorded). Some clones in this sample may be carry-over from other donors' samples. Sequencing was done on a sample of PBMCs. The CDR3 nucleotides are TGTGCCAGCAGTCCTCCTAGCGGAATAGCCAAAAACATTCAGTACTTC. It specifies CASSPPSGIAKNIQYF.